The source of this T cell receptor beta chain is a study of T-cell reconstitution after alpha-beta-depleted transplantation in children. Findings and limits, study-wide: Surviving recipient cells, namely T cells and thymic progenitors, were the source of high day-60 TCRbeta diversity in some patients. Newly generated T cells supplied most T-cell counts and diversity one year post-transplant. Expanded graft clones, several hundred of them, were reportedly the source of alpha-beta T cells about two months after transplant.

As it was prepared, the TCRbeta library received unique molecular identifiers. TCRdb reprocessed the PCR reads via MiXCR and lists one record per CDR3 protein. The sample yields 300,000 to 350,000 distinct CDR3 sequences, roughly 17% seen once. Turning to this clonotype: What it binds is not known.

Germline values: CDR1 MDHEN, CDR2 SYDVKM. The CDR3 totals 17 residues. V lost 3 bases to trimming and J lost 8 bases; unmatched junction nucleotides: 14. This sequence was found in a male patient between 2 and 10 years old who had a stem cell transplant for acute lymphoblastic leukemia, so the T cells may come from the graft donor. The sample in question was PBMCs, mostly from graft donor cells, obtained 360 days after TCRalphabeta/CD19-depleted stem cell transplant. The V call is TRBV28, the J call TRBJ2-1; 9 bases line up with TRBD2. The CDR3 DNA follows: TGTGCCAGCAGTTTCCTACCCTGGGCGGGAGGGCCTCATGAGCAGTTCTTC. Its protein product is CASSFLPWAGGPHEQFF.